This entry lists 19 T cell receptor beta chains sequenced from one sample in a study of identical twins. Each CDR3 protein is one row after TCRdb ran MiXCR on the 5' RACE reads. The data contain roughly 480,000 distinct CDR3 sequences, 20% to 25% of them singletons. In addition, the sample was reused for a study of T cells expressing NK-cell markers.

Sequences were obtained from CD4+ T cells sorted from blood. Every receptor here comes from a woman aged 18 to 35 in good health.

The chain joins TRBV7-9 to TRBJ1-1; 7 positions match TRBD1. Per germline, CDR1 SEHNR and CDR2 FQNEAQ (reference sequence). There are 14 residues in the CDR3. The V gene end was trimmed by 2 bases and the J gene end by 7 bases; junction bases not matched to a gene: 7. CDR3 in amino acids: CASSLNTGTVEAFF. The CDR3 region has the DNA TGTGCCAGCAGCTTAAACACGGGGACAGTTGAAGCTTTCTTT.

This clonotype was seen a handful of times. V gene TRBV12-3 or TRBV12-4 combines with J gene TRBJ1-4; D not certain. Trimming cost V 2 bases and J 7 bases, with 8 bases left between them. This CDR3 is built from 13 residues. The CDR3 here is CASSLPASEKLFF. DNA of the CDR3: TGTGCCAGCAGTTTACCGGCTAGTGAAAAACTGTTTTTT.

J is TRBJ2-1 and V is TRBV12-3 or TRBV12-4, with no clear D. Trimming took 6 bases from V and 5 from J, leaving 20 bases between them. The CDR3 runs to 16 residues. CDR3 DNA sequence: TGTGCCAGCAGCCATACATCCCGACAATTCGACAATGAGCAGTTCTTC. Amino acid sequence: CASSHTSRQFDNEQFF.

There are a few counts of this clonotype. V gene TRBV5-1 combines with J gene TRBJ2-1, with D unclear. Trimming removed 2 bases from V and 3 bases from J, with 9 bases in between. CDR1 SGHRS and CDR2 YFSETQ come from the germline V gene. There are 14 residues in the CDR3. CDR3 loop: CASSLMTGYNEQFF. The DNA for the CDR3 is TGCGCCAGCAGCTTAATGACGGGCTACAATGAGCAGTTCTTC. Full variable domain (remainder filled in from reference TRBV5-1 and TRBJ2-1): KAGVTQTPRYLIKTRGQQVTLSCSPISGHRSVSWYQQTPGQGLQFLFEYFSETQRNKGNFPGRFSGRQFSNSRSEMNVSTLELGDSALYLCASSLMTGYNEQFFGPGTRLTVL.

This chain joins TRBV18 and TRBJ2-6; D might be TRBD1 (5 bases). The ends were cut back, 3 bases at V and 0 bases at J, with 12 bases in the middle. CDR1 is KGHSH and CDR2 is LQKENI in the germline V gene. This CDR3 contains 17 residues. CDR3 nucleotide sequence: TGTGCCAGCTCACCCCCAGGGATACTCTCTGGGGCCAACGTCCTGACTTTC. Translating gives CASSPPGILSGANVLTF.

In this sample, this clonotype turned up a few times. The J gene is TRBJ2-7, the V gene TRBV2, with D perhaps given as TRBD1 or TRBD2 (6 bases each). The CDR3 extends over 13 amino acids. Germline CDR1 reads SNHLY; CDR2 reads FYNNEI. V was clipped by 8 bases and J by 6 bases, with 17 bases between them. The CDR3 loop is CASDIVQGGEQYF. CDR3 in DNA: TGTGCCAGCGACATAGTACAGGGAGGCGAGCAGTACTTC.

The chain joins TRBV12-3 or TRBV12-4 to TRBJ2-7; D may be TRBD1 (5 bases). The length of the CDR3 is 13 residues. V lost 4 bases to trimming and J lost 4 bases, with 11 bases between them. The CDR3 nucleotides read TGTGCCAGCAGTTGGGGCAGGGATTACGAGCAGTACTTC. Its protein is CASSWGRDYEQYF.

This chain connects TRBV12-3 or TRBV12-4 to TRBJ2-5; tentative D call: TRBD2 (6 bases). V gave up 7 bases and J gave up 3 bases, with 15 bases separating them. The CDR3 covers 14 residues. Here the CDR3 reads CASTLHGGEETQYF. In DNA form, the CDR3 reads TGTGCCAGCACCCTCCACGGAGGGGAAGAGACCCAGTACTTC.

The chain has TRBV5-6 and TRBJ2-3; D gene unclear. Trimming took 4 bases from V and 2 from J, leaving 5 bases between them. The CDR3 length is 12 residues. Germline-derived CDR1 and CDR2 are SGHDT and YYEEEE. The CDR3 nucleotides read TGTGCCAGCAGCGGGAACACAGATACGCAGTATTTT. It codes for CASSGNTDTQYF.

This clonotype came up a few times. The J gene is TRBJ1-5, the V gene TRBV12-3 or TRBV12-4; D possibly corresponds to TRBD1 (5 bases). This CDR3 region has 13 residues. V lost 3 bases and J lost 5, with 8 bases in between. The CDR3 reads CASSFKGDQPQHF. CDR3 DNA: TGTGCCAGCAGTTTTAAAGGGGATCAGCCCCAGCATTTT.

This chain joins TRBV29-1 and TRBJ2-3, with D perhaps matching TRBD2 (5 bases). The CDR3 loop spans 13 amino acids. V lost 7 bases and J lost 2, with 13 bases in between. CDR1 and CDR2 from the germline V gene are SQVTM and ANQGSEA. The CDR3 spells CSAGDSVTDTQYF. The CDR3 DNA reads as TGCAGCGCCGGGGATAGCGTCACAGATACGCAGTATTTT.

CDR3 nucleotides: TGCAGCGTTGCTAGGGCCGACGAGCAGTACTTC. As protein: CSVARADEQYF. This chain connects TRBV29-1 to TRBJ2-7; D unclear. This CDR3 is built from 11 residues. The V end lost 4 bases, the J end lost 5 bases, and 9 bases lay between the germline ends. Per germline, CDR1 SQVTM and CDR2 ANQGSEA.

This clonotype was observed a few times. J is TRBJ2-2 and V is TRBV29-1, with TRBD2 identical over 9 bases. The CDR3 extends over 14 amino acids. The germline V gene encodes CDR1 SQVTM and CDR2 ANQGSEA. V trimming: 7 bases; J trimming: 1 base; junction bases outside the gene matches: 4. CDR3 nucleotides: TGCAGCGCACCTAGCGGGGTGAACACCGGGGAGCTGTTTTTT. Its translation is CSAPSGVNTGELFF.

V gene TRBV25-1 combines with J gene TRBJ1-1, with no clear D. Germline V gene sequence: CDR1 MGHDK, CDR2 SYGVNS. CDR3 length: 14 amino acids. The V and J ends lost 2 bases and 6 bases respectively, with 13 bases between them. CDR3 nucleotides: TGTGCCAGCAGTGAAATTAAGGTAAACGCTGAAGCTTTCTTT. It yields the protein CASSEIKVNAEAFF. Full variable domain (outside the CDR3, taken from reference TRBV25-1 and TRBJ1-1): EADIYQTPRYLVIGTGKKITLECSQTMGHDKMYWYQQDPGMELHLIHYSYGVNSTEKGDLSSESTVSRIRTEHFPLTLESARPSHTSQYLCASSEIKVNAEAFFGQGTRLTVV.

This clonotype came up a few times. This chain connects TRBV12-3 or TRBV12-4 to TRBJ2-5, with TRBD2 matching 11 bases. This CDR3 spans 14 amino acids. V lost 5 bases and J lost 3; bases outside the gene matches: 2. In DNA form, the CDR3 reads TGTGCCAGCAGTCCGACTAGCGGGGAAGAGACCCAGTACTTC. Its protein is CASSPTSGEETQYF.

This clonotype has a handful of counts. J is TRBJ2-7 and V is TRBV29-1; possibly TRBD1 or TRBD2 for D (5 bases each). V was cut by 4 bases and J by 4 bases, with 17 bases left in between. Germline CDR1 is SQVTM and CDR2 is ANQGSEA. The CDR3 spans 14 residues. The CDR3 DNA reads TGCAGCGTTGCGCGGGTGTCAGGGTCGTACGAGCAGTACTTC. This encodes CSVARVSGSYEQYF.

The table lists this clonotype with a few counts. This chain uses TRBV6-1 with TRBJ2-7; 10 bases align to TRBD2. The germline V gene has CDR1 MNHNS and CDR2 SASEGT. After removal of 7 bases from V and 2 bases from J, the junction contained 5 bases not matched to a gene. The length of the CDR3 is 14 residues. The CDR3 region is CASNLAGVPYEQYF. CDR3 bases: TGTGCCAGCAATCTAGCGGGGGTGCCCTACGAGCAGTACTTC.

This chain connects TRBV7-2 to TRBJ1-2; maybe TRBD1 (5 bases). The CDR3 runs 16 residues. Trimming took off 5 bases at V and 8 bases at J, with 24 bases between the two ends. Germline loops: CDR1 SGHTA, CDR2 FQGNSA. CDR3 sequence: CASSPPFWGGSGGYTF. For the CDR3, the DNA is TGTGCCAGCAGCCCTCCTTTCTGGGGGGGATCAGGGGGCTACACCTTC.

The J gene is TRBJ2-2, the V gene TRBV6-8; D may be TRBD1 (7 bases). The germline CDR1 and CDR2 sequences are MNHGY and SAAAGT. This CDR3 has 14 residues. V lost 10 bases and J lost 4, with 16 bases in between. The CDR3 DNA sequence: TGTGCCAACAAGGAGGGGGCGACCACCGGGGAGCTGTTTTTT. It codes for CANKEGATTGELFF.